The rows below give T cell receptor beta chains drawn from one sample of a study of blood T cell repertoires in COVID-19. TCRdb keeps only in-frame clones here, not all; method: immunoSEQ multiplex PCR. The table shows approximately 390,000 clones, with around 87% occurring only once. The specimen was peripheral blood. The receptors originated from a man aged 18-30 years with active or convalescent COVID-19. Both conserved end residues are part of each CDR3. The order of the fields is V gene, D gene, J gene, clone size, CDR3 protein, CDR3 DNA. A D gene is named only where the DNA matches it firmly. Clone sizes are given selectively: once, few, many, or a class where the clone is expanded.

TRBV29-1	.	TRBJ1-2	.	CSVESQVGGYTF	TGCAGCGTTGAATCGCAGGTTGGTGGCTACACCTTC
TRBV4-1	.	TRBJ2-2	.	CASSPGQITGELFF	TGCGCCAGCAGCCCTGGACAGATCACCGGGGAGCTGTTTTTT
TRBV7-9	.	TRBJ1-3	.	CASSLAQISGNTIYF	TGTGCCAGCAGCTTAGCACAGATTTCTGGAAACACCATATATTTT
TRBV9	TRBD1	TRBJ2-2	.	CASSVVGTVMNTGELFF	TGTGCCAGCAGCGTAGTGGGGACAGTAATGAACACCGGGGAGCTGTTTTTT
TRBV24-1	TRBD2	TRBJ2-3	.	CATSDGRVGNTQYF	TGTGCCACCAGTGATGGGAGGGTCGGGAATACGCAGTATTTT
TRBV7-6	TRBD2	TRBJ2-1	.	CASSKGTSGAYNEQFF	TGTGCCAGCAGCAAGGGGACTAGCGGAGCCTACAATGAGCAGTTCTTC
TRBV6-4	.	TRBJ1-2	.	CATRRDTSNYGYTF	TGTGCCACGCGCCGGGACACCTCTAACTATGGCTACACCTTC
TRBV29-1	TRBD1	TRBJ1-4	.	CSVRTGSEKLFF	TGCAGCGTAAGGACAGGGAGTGAAAAACTGTTTTTT
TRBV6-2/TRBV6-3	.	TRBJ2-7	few	CASSSLRGAYPYEQYF	TGTGCCAGCAGTTCCCTCCGGGGGGCCTACCCCTACGAGCAGTACTTC
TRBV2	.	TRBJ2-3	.	CASSARSSTDTQYF	TGTGCCAGCTCAGCGAGATCTAGCACAGATACGCAGTATTTT
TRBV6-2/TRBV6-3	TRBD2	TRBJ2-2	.	CASSYSTSGRAKFDTGELFF	TGTGCCAGCAGTTACTCCACTAGCGGGAGGGCCAAATTCGACACCGGGGAGCTGTTTTTT
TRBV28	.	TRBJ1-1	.	CASSLTRAFF	TGTGCCAGCAGTTTAACGCGAGCTTTCTTT
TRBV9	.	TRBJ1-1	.	CASTRGGVNTEAFF	TGTGCCAGCACCCGTGGAGGGGTAAACACTGAAGCTTTCTTT
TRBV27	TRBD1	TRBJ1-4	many	CASSRSGTGVEKLFF	TGTGCCAGCAGTCGATCCGGGACAGGGGTCGAAAAACTGTTTTTT
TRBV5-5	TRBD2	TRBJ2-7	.	CASSLGPGTSGLIYEQYF	TGTGCCAGCAGCTTGGGCCCCGGGACTAGCGGTTTAATCTACGAGCAGTACTTC
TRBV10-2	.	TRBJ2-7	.	CASSDTFYEQYF	TGCGCCAGCAGTGATACTTTTTACGAGCAGTACTTC
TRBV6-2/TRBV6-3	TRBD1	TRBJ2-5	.	CASSYSTRGLVETQYF	TGTGCCAGCAGTTACTCGACCAGGGGGCTCGTAGAGACCCAGTACTTC
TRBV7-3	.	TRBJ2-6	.	CASSLTPSSGANVLTF	TGTGCCAGCAGCTTAACCCCGAGCTCTGGGGCCAACGTGCTGACTTTC
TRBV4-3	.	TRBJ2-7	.	CASSQDQGNEQYF	TGCGCCAGCAGCCAAGACCAGGGGAACGAGCAGTACTTC
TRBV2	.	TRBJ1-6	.	CASEDSSYNSPLHF	TGTGCCAGCGAGGATAGCTCCTATAATTCACCCCTCCACTTT
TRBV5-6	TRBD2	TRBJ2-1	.	CASSFLSGGSYNEQFF	TGTGCCAGCAGCTTTCTTTCGGGGGGCTCCTACAATGAGCAGTTCTTC
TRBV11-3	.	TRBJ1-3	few	CASSLGPGRIGNTIYF	TGTGCCAGCAGCTTAGGCCCGGGGAGGATCGGAAACACCATATATTTT
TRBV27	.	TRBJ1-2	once	CASSLGGNYGYTF	TGTGCCAGCAGTTTAGGCGGGAACTATGGCTACACCTTC
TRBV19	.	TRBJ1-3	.	CASSRLGVEAGNTIYF	TGTGCCAGTAGCCGCCTAGGGGTCGAAGCTGGAAACACCATATATTTT
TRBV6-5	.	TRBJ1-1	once	CASSRTGDTEAFF	TGTGCCAGCAGCCGGACTGGGGACACTGAAGCTTTCTTT
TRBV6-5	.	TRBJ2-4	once	CASGQNIQYF	TGTGCCAGCGGCCAAAACATTCAGTACTTC